This section outlines one TCR beta chain sequence together with its context. The data stem from a study of OX40 agonist ivuxolimab in advanced cancers. Germline CDR1 and CDR2: SGHKS and YYEKEE (reference sequence). The CDR3 consists of 13 residues. V dropped 3 bases and J dropped 4 bases, with 10 bases sitting between them. TCRdb's copy holds only in-frame clones and misses some; the assay was immunoSEQ multiplex PCR. The table includes under 70,000 clones, 70% to 90% detected once. The chain carries TRBV5-5 and TRBJ1-2, with D hard to call. The material was CD4+ or CD8+ T cells sorted from blood, obtained in a trial of the OX40 agonist ivuxolimab. The sequence derives from an adult with an advanced solid tumor such as melanoma, head and neck, liver or kidney cancer. The CDR3 DNA follows: TGTGCCAGCAGCTCCACTGAGGCCTATGGCTACACCTTC. It yields the protein CASSSTEAYGYTF. The full variable domain, completed using reference TRBV5-5 and TRBJ1-2, is DAGVTQSPTHLIKTRGQQVTLRCSPISGHKSVSWYQQVLGQGPQFIFQYYEKEERGRGNFPDRFSARQFPNYSSELNVNALLLGDSALYLCASSSTEAYGYTFGSGTRLTVV.